The 8 T cell receptor beta chains below come from one sample, sequenced in a study of Ad26.COV2.S vaccination and SARS-CoV-2 variants. The treatment: roughly 20 received Ad26.COV2.S at low or high dose, single or two shots; 5 received placebo; per-sample allocation not given. The samples date from day 63 after the first vaccine or placebo injection. Profiled with immunoSEQ multiplex PCR; TCRdb holds only in-frame clones, not every one. This table has some 400,000 clones, 70% to 90% appearing once. The specimen was peripheral blood, collected in a trial of Ad26.COV2.S vaccine versus placebo. The receptors derive from a person aged 18-65 years who received the Ad26.COV2.S COVID-19 vaccine or a placebo.

This clone was seen a handful of times. The rearrangement joins TRBV30 to TRBJ1-5; D is ambiguous. Trimming shortened V by 7 bases and J by 3 bases, and 13 bases separated the two germline ends. The CDR3 extends over 13 amino acids. Germline values: CDR1 GTSNPN, CDR2 SVGIG (reference sequence). CDR3 bases: TGTGCCTCCCGATCAACCCCCAATCAGCCCCAGCATTTT. This codes for CASRSTPNQPQHF.

V and J are TRBV2 and TRBJ1-2; TRBD1 agrees at 10 bases. Germline CDR1 and CDR2: SNHLY and FYNNEI. V was pared by 6 bases and J by 2 bases, with 3 bases of the junction left unmatched. This CDR3 comprises 14 residues. CDR3 in DNA: TGTGCCAGCAGCCAGGGACAGGGGAACTATGGCTACACCTTC. Residues: CASSQGQGNYGYTF.

The CDR3 reads CAGRLGCTDTQYF. The CDR3 DNA sequence: TGTGCCGGCCGACTAGGCTGCACAGATACGCAGTATTTT. The rearrangement joins TRBV19 to TRBJ2-3; D perhaps matches TRBD2 (6 bases). The CDR3 loop spans 13 amino acids. Trimming shortened V by 11 bases and J by 1 base, and 13 bases separated the two germline ends. Germline V gene data show CDR1 as LNHDA and CDR2 as SQIVND (reference sequence).

The rearrangement uses TRBV7-8 and TRBJ2-7, with 11 bases that match TRBD1. Germline values: CDR1 SGHVS, CDR2 FQNEAQ. J lost 5 bases, V lost 1 base, and 7 bases had no gene match. This CDR3 has 16 residues. CDR3 bases: TGTGCCAGCAGCTTAGGGGCAGGACAGGGGGCCCACGAGCAGTACTTC. Translated, it gives CASSLGAGQGAHEQYF.

CDR3 region: CATSDFYSNTQYF. CDR3 in DNA: TGTGCCACCAGTGATTTTTATTCAAATACGCAGTATTTT. This chain uses TRBV24-1 with TRBJ2-3; D is unclear. V lost 1 base to trimming and J lost 7 bases, with 8 bases between them. This CDR3 contains 13 residues. Per germline, CDR1 KGHDR and CDR2 SFDVKD.

This chain uses TRBV5-5 with TRBJ2-7; weak D call: TRBD1 (6 bases). Germline V gives CDR1 SGHKS, CDR2 YYEKEE (reference sequence). There are 15 residues in the CDR3. V shed 4 bases and J shed 3 bases, with 17 bases lying between them. CDR3 nucleotides: TGTGCCAGCAGCCTCGCTACAGGGAACGGCTACGAGCAGTACTTC. It codes for CASSLATGNGYEQYF.

The rearrangement links TRBV5-4 to TRBJ2-7, with TRBD2 identical over 7 bases. The CDR3 covers 15 residues. J gave up 5 bases and V 6 bases, and 14 bases lay outside the gene matches. Germline V gives CDR1 SGHNT, CDR2 YYREEE (reference sequence). The DNA of the CDR3 is TGTGCCAGCACTTTTAGAGCGGGGCCTGGGAACGAGCAGTACTTC. It specifies CASTFRAGPGNEQYF. The full variable domain, its missing parts supplied by reference TRBV5-4 and TRBJ2-7, is ETGVTQSPTHLIKTRGQQVTLRCSSQSGHNTVSWYQQALGQGPQFIFQYYREEENGRGNFPPRFSGLQFPNYSSELNVNALELDDSALYLCASTFRAGPGNEQYFGPGTRLTVT.

This clone was recorded once. The gene calls are TRBV3-1 (or the pseudogene TRBV3-2) and TRBJ1-1; D unresolved. The CDR3 sequence is 14 residues long. Germline lookup yields CDR1 LGHDT and CDR2 YNNKEL (reference sequence). Trimming took off 1 base at V and 1 base at J, with 7 bases between the two ends. Written as DNA, the CDR3 is TGTGCCAGCAGCCAAGCGGCGGAGAACACTGAAGCTTTCTTT. It encodes CASSQAAENTEAFF.